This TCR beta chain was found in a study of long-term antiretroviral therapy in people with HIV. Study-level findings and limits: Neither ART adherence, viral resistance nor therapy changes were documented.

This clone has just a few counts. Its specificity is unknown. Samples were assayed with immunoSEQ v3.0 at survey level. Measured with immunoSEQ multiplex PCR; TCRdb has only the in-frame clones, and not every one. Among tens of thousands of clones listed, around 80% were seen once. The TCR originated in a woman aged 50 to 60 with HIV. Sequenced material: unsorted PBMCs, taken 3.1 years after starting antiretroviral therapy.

The CDR3 sequence is CASSRPGQGDTEAFF. CDR3 nucleotide sequence: TGTGCCAGCAGCAGACCGGGACAGGGGGACACTGAAGCTTTCTTT. The chain joins TRBV7-9 to TRBJ1-1, with 11 positions matching TRBD1. The CDR3 runs to 15 residues. Germline V lookup: CDR1 SEHNR, CDR2 FQNEAQ (reference sequence). The J segment lost 3 bases and the V segment lost 5 bases, leaving 5 bases of the junction unmatched.